Below, 18 T cell receptor beta chains from the same sample are listed, as sequenced in a study of blood T cell repertoires in COVID-19. Sequenced by immunoSEQ multiplex PCR; TCRdb stores in-frame clones only, minus some. The table lists over 350,000 clones, 88% of them singletons, with 0.97% in the top ten. Sequencing input: PBMCs or T cells enriched from blood (not recorded which). The receptors come from a woman aged 25 to 39 with acute COVID-19.

The chain employs TRBV11-2 and TRBJ1-2; maybe TRBD1 (5 bases). V lost 4 bases and J 8 bases, leaving 14 bases between the germline ends. The CDR3 sequence is 13 residues long. Germline assignment: CDR1 SGHAT and CDR2 FQNNGV. CDR3 loop: CASSWGRQAGYTF. The CDR3 region has the DNA TGTGCCAGCAGCTGGGGCCGTCAGGCGGGCTACACCTTC.

The chain employs TRBV14 and TRBJ2-2; D ambiguous. Trimming removed 1 base from V and 5 bases from J, with 5 bases in between. Germline V gene sequence: CDR1 SGHDN, CDR2 FVKESK. CDR3 length equals 13 residues. The CDR3 nucleotides are TGTGCCAGCAGCCAAGTTAGTACCGGGGAGCTGTTTTTT. This codes for CASSQVSTGELFF. Full variable domain (outside the CDR3, taken from reference TRBV14 and TRBJ2-2): EAGVTQFPSHSVIEKGQTVTLRCDPISGHDNLYWYRRVMGKEIKFLLHFVKESKQDESGMPNNRFLAERTGGTYSTLKVQPAELEDSGVYFCASSQVSTGELFFGEGSRLTVL.

The chain joins TRBV19 to TRBJ1-1; 8 positions match TRBD1. The length of the CDR3 is 13 residues. Germline CDR1 reads LNHDA; CDR2 reads SQIVND (reference sequence). Germline trimming cut 4 bases from V and 7 bases from J; bases unmatched to any gene: 5. CDR3 protein: CASSTTGAGEAFF. DNA of the CDR3: TGTGCCAGTAGTACGACAGGGGCCGGTGAAGCTTTCTTT.

This rearrangement joins TRBV24-1 to TRBJ1-2, with 8 bases identical to TRBD1. The CDR3 extends over 12 amino acids. CDR1 is KGHDR, CDR2 SFDVKD, per germline. V gave up 4 bases and J gave up 10 bases; unmatched junction bases: 4. The CDR3 reads CATSDRTGYYTF. DNA for the CDR3: TGTGCCACCAGTGACCGGACAGGGTACTACACCTTC.

This clone was detected a few times. This chain links TRBV3-1 (or the pseudogene TRBV3-2) with TRBJ2-5; 13 bases match TRBD2. This CDR3 contains 17 residues. The J segment lost 5 bases and the V segment lost 4 bases, leaving 10 bases of the junction unmatched. CDR1 and CDR2 from the germline V gene are LGHDT and YNNKEL (reference sequence). CDR3: CASSPGALTSGGETQYF. CDR3 bases: TGTGCCAGCAGCCCCGGGGCCCTGACTAGCGGGGGGGAGACCCAGTACTTC.

The V and J genes are TRBV10-1 and TRBJ2-7; D possibly corresponds to TRBD1 (6 bases). The CDR3 has 16 amino acids. The germline V and J ends were trimmed by 0 bases and 5 bases, with 17 bases remaining between them. Germline V gene sequence: CDR1 WNHNN, CDR2 SYGVQD (reference sequence). For the CDR3, the DNA is TGCGCCAGCAGTGAGTCGGCCCAGGGGAATCGCAACGAGCAGTACTTC. Protein: CASSESAQGNRNEQYF.

CDR3: CASSLGPGRGHYNEQFF. The CDR3 coding sequence is TGTGCCAGCAGCTTAGGCCCTGGCAGGGGACACTACAATGAGCAGTTCTTC. The rearrangement links TRBV11-3 to TRBJ2-1; TRBD1 might be the D (6 bases). The CDR3 covers 17 residues. Germline CDR1 reads SGHNT; CDR2 reads YENEEA. V was clipped by 1 base and J by 3 bases, with 16 bases between them.

J is TRBJ1-2 and V is TRBV6-2 or TRBV6-3; D perhaps matches TRBD1 (5 bases). V shed 8 bases and J shed 0 bases, with 19 bases lying between them. The CDR3 consists of 16 residues. Germline-derived CDR1 and CDR2 are MNHEY and SVGEGT. The CDR3 reads CASGRGLPPTNYGYTF. Written as DNA, the CDR3 is TGTGCCAGCGGCCGGGGACTACCACCTACTAACTATGGCTACACCTTC.

This clone was picked up one time. This chain links TRBV28 with TRBJ2-5; the D gene is possibly TRBD2 (6 bases). The germline V gene has CDR1 MDHEN and CDR2 SYDVKM. V lost 7 bases, J lost 8 bases, and 23 bases lay in between. The length of the CDR3 is 15 residues. The CDR3 DNA sequence: TGTGCCAGCACCTCAGTACGGGAGCCCAGTTATACCCAGTACTTC. Its translation is CASTSVREPSYTQYF. The variable domain in full, completed from reference TRBV28 and TRBJ2-5, reads DVKVTQSSRYLVKRTGEKVFLECVQDMDHENMFWYRQDPGLGLRLIYFSYDVKMKEKGDIPEGYSVSREKKERFSLILESASTNQTSMYLCASTSVREPSYTQYFGPGTRLLVL.

V and J are TRBV12-3 or TRBV12-4 and TRBJ2-4, with D possibly matching TRBD1 (6 bases). This CDR3 spans 12 amino acids. Trimming removed 3 bases at V and 7 bases at J, with 7 bases between. The CDR3, as DNA: TGTGCCAGCAGTTTCCAGGGGAACATTCAGTACTTC. Amino acids: CASSFQGNIQYF.

This chain joins TRBV3-1 (or the pseudogene TRBV3-2) and TRBJ2-1; 13 positions agree with TRBD2. CDR3 length equals 16 residues. From germline, CDR1 is LGHDT and CDR2 YNNKEL (reference sequence). V gave up 1 base and J gave up 4 bases; unmatched junction bases: 1. CDR3 in amino acids: CASSQGLAGGYNEQFF. CDR3 nucleotide sequence: TGTGCCAGCAGCCAAGGACTAGCGGGGGGATACAATGAGCAGTTCTTC.

The rearrangement joins TRBV19 to TRBJ1-2; D is ambiguous. V lost 0 bases to trimming and J lost 3 bases, with 5 bases between them. The CDR3 has 13 amino acids. The V gene's germline CDR1 is LNHDA and CDR2 SQIVND (reference sequence). CDR3 nucleotides: TGTGCCAGTAGTATAGATAGATACTATGGCTACACCTTC. Its translation: CASSIDRYYGYTF.

The rearrangement links TRBV7-3 to TRBJ1-2; possible D gene TRBD1, 5 bases. In germline, CDR1 is SGHTA, CDR2 FQGTGA. This CDR3 contains 13 residues. V was clipped by 0 bases and J by 6 bases, with 8 bases between them. The CDR3 loop reads CASSLTGTDGYTF. Here the CDR3 DNA reads TGTGCCAGCAGCTTAACGGGGACTGATGGCTACACCTTC.

The chain carries TRBV7-3 and TRBJ2-2, with D perhaps TRBD1 (5 bases). CDR1 is SGHTA and CDR2 is FQGTGA in the germline V gene. There are 14 residues in the CDR3. V lost 5 bases and J lost 6, with 13 bases in between. CDR3 in amino acids: CASSQFVGAGELFF. The CDR3 DNA reads TGTGCCAGCAGCCAATTTGTAGGGGCCGGGGAGCTGTTTTTT.

The CDR3 region is CASSLFATGYNEQFF. The CDR3 DNA sequence: TGTGCCAGCAGCTTGTTTGCCACAGGGTACAATGAGCAGTTCTTC. The chain is built from TRBV5-8 and TRBJ2-1; D may be TRBD1 (6 bases). Germline CDR1 reads SGHTS; CDR2 reads YDEGEE. V lost 1 base and J lost 4, with 12 bases in between. The length of the CDR3 is 15 residues. Variable domain in full (rest from reference TRBV5-8 and TRBJ2-1): EAGVTQSPTHLIKTRGQQATLRCSPISGHTSVYWYQQALGLGLQFLLWYDEGEERNRGNFPPRFSGRQFPNYSSELNVNALELEDSALYLCASSLFATGYNEQFFGPGTRLTVL.

The chain joins TRBV6-5 to TRBJ1-6; no clear D gene. The CDR3 covers 14 residues. Germline V gives CDR1 MNHEY, CDR2 SVGAGI. The V end was cut by 4 bases, the J end by 5 bases, with 9 bases between. The CDR3 region has the DNA TGTGCCAGCAGTTTAGGCGGGAATAATTCACCCCTCCACTTT. As protein: CASSLGGNNSPLHF.

In its sample, this clone was seen once. This rearrangement joins TRBV29-1 to TRBJ2-4; 8 bases agree with TRBD2. V lost 0 bases, J lost 10 bases, and 5 bases stayed unmatched. Germline CDR1 and CDR2: SQVTM and ANQGSEA. This CDR3 has 13 amino acids. Here the CDR3 DNA reads TGCAGCGTTGAAGATGGACTAGCTGCGATTCAGTACTTC. Translation gives CSVEDGLAAIQYF.

This clone has just one count. V usage is TRBV10-2 and J usage is TRBJ2-7; D possibly corresponds to TRBD2 (5 bases). Germline lookup yields CDR1 WSHSY and CDR2 SAAADI. This CDR3 has 14 residues. V was cut by 3 bases and J by 4 bases, with 13 bases left in between. CDR3 protein: CASSEFRGQYEQYF. As DNA, the CDR3 is TGCGCCAGCAGTGAATTCCGAGGGCAATACGAGCAGTACTTC.